This T cell receptor beta chain was profiled in a study of technical replicates of blood from several donors. The method was immunoSEQ multiplex PCR; TCRdb's version includes in-frame clones alone and lacks a portion of them. The sample carries roughly 100,000 clones, 96% recorded once. Source material: T cells isolated from PBMCs. This TCR came from a human donor in good health.

The CDR3 bases are TGTGCCAGCAGTTTACGGGGGGTCATGAACACTGAAGCTTTCTTT. Its translation is CASSLRGVMNTEAFF. This sequence joins TRBV28 and TRBJ1-1, with a possible D match to TRBD1 (5 bases). This CDR3 region has 15 residues. V shed 2 bases and J shed 0 bases, with 10 bases lying between them. Germline CDR1 is MDHEN and CDR2 is SYDVKM.